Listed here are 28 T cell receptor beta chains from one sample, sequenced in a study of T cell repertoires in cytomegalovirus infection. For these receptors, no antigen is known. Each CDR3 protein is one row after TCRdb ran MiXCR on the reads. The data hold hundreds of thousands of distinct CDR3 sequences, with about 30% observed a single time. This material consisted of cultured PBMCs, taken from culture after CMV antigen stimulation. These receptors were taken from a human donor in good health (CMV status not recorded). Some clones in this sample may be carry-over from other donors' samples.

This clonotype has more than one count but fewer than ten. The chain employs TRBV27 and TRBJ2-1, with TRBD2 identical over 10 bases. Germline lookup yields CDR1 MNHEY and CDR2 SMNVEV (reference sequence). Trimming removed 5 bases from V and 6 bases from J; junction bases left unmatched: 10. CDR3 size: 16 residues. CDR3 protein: CASSTGRLAGANEQFF. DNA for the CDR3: TGTGCCAGCAGTACAGGGCGGCTAGCGGGAGCCAATGAGCAGTTCTTC.

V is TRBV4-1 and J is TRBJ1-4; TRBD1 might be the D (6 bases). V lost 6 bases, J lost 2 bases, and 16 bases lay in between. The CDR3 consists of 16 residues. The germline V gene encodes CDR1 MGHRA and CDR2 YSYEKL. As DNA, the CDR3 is TGCGCCAGCAGGGGGGGGGGCCTGTGGACTAATGAAAAACTGTTTTTT. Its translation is CASRGGGLWTNEKLFF.

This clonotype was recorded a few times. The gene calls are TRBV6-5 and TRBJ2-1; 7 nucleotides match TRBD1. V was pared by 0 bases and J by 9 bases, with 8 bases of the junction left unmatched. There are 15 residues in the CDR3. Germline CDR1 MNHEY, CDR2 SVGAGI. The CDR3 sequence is CASSYSTGVSLEQFF. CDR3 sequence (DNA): TGTGCCAGCAGTTACTCAACAGGGGTATCTCTTGAGCAGTTCTTC.

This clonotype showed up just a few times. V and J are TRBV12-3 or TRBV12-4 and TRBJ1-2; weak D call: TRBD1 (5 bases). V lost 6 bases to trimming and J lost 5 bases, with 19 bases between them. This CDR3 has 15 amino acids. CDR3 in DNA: TGTGCCAGCAGCCTAACCGGGACGGCGACGTATGGCTACACCTTC. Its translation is CASSLTGTATYGYTF.

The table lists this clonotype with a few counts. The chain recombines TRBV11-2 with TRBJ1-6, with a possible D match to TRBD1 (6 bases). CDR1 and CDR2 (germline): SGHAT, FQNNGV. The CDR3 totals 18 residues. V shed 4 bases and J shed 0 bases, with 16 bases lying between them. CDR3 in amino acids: CASSSGQHFSSYNSPLHF. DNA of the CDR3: TGTGCCAGCAGCTCGGGACAACACTTCAGCTCCTATAATTCACCCCTCCACTTT.

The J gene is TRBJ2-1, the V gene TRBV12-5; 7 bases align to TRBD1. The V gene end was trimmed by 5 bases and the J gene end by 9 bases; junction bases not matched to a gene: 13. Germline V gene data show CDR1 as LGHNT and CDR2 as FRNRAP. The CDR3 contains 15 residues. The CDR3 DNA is TGTGCTAGTGGTACGACGATCAGGGGGACGGGTGAGCAGTTCTTC. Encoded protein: CASGTTIRGTGEQFF.

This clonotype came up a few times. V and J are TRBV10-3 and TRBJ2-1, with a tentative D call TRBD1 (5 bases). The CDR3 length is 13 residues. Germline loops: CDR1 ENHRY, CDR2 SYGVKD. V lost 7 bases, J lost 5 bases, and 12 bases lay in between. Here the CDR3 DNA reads TGTGCCATCACCCCGACAGTTAACAATGAGCAGTTCTTC. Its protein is CAITPTVNNEQFF.

CDR3 nucleotide sequence: TGTGCCAGTAAAGCCGCACCGAACACCGGGGAGCTGTTTTTT. As protein: CASKAAPNTGELFF. The chain uses TRBV6-1 and TRBJ2-2; D is ambiguous. Deletions cut 9 bases from V and 0 bases from J, with 11 bases between. This CDR3 comprises 14 residues. Germline V gene lookup returns CDR1 MNHNS and CDR2 SASEGT.

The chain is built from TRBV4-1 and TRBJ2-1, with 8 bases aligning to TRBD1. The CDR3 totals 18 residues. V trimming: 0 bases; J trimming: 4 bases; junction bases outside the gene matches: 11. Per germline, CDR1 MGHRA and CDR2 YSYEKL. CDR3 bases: TGCGCCAGCAGCCAAGAGGGACGAGGACAGGGTTCTTACAATGAGCAGTTCTTC. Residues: CASSQEGRGQGSYNEQFF.

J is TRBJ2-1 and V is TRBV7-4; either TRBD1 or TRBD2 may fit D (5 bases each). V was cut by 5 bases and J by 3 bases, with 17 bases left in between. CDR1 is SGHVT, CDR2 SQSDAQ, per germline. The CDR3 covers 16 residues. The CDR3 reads CASSPSGFEGYNEQFF. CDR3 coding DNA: TGTGCCAGCAGCCCTTCAGGGTTTGAGGGCTACAATGAGCAGTTCTTC.

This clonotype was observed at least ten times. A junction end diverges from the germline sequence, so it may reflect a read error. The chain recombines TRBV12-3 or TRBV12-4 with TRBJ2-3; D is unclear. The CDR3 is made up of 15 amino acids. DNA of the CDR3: TGTGCCAGCAGCTTAGATCGCGGCCGCACAGATACGCAGTATTTT. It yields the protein CASSLDRGRTDTQYF.

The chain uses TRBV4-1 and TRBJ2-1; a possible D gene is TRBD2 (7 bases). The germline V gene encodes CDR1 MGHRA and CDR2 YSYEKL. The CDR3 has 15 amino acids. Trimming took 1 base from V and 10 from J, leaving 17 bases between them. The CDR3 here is CASSQGFAGAREQFF. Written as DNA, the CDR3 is TGCGCCAGCAGCCAAGGGTTCGCGGGGGCCAGGGAGCAGTTCTTC.

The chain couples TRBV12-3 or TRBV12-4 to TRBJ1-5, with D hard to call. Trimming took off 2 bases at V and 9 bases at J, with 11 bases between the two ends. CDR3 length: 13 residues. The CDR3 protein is CASSLIAPGPQHF. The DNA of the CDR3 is TGTGCCAGCAGTTTAATTGCCCCTGGGCCCCAGCATTTT.

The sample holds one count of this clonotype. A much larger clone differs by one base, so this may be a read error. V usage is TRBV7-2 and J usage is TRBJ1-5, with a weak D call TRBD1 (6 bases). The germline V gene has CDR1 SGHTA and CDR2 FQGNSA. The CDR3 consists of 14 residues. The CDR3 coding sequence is TGTGCCAGCAGCTTAACAGGGTGGAATCAGCGCCAGCATTTT. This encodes CASSLTGWNQRQHF.

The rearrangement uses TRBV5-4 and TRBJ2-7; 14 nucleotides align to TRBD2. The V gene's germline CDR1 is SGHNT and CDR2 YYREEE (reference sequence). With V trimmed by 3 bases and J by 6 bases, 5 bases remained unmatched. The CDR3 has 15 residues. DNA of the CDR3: TGTGCCAGCAGCTCCGGGACTAGCGGGAGCCTCGAGCAGTACTTC. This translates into CASSSGTSGSLEQYF.

CDR3 nucleotide sequence: TGCGCCAGCAGCCAAGAGAGATTGGTCTCTGGGGCCAACGTCCTGACTTTC. As protein: CASSQERLVSGANVLTF. This sequence joins TRBV4-1 and TRBJ2-6; D gene unclear. This CDR3 is 17 amino acids long. Deletions cut 0 bases from V and 0 bases from J, with 9 bases between. Per the germline V gene, CDR1 is MGHRA and CDR2 is YSYEKL.

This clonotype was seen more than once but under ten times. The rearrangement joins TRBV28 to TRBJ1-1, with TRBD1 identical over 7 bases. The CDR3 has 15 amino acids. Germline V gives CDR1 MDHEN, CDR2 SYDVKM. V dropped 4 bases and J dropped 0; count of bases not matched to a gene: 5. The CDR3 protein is CASSSGTEMNTEAFF. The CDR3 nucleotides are TGTGCCAGCAGTTCCGGGACAGAAATGAACACTGAAGCTTTCTTT.

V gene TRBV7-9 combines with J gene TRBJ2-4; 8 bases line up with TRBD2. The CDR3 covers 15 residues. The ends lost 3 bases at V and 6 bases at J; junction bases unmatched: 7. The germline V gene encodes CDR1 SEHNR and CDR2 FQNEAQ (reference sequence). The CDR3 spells CASSFSAGVGNIQYF. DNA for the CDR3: TGTGCCAGCAGCTTTTCAGCGGGAGTTGGAAACATTCAGTACTTC.

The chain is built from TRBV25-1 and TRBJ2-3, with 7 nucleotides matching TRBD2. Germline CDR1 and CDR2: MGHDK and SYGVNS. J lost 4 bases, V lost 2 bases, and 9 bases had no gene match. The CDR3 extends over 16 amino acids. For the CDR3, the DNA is TGTGCCAGCAGTGAAGCCGGGACTACTAGATCAGATACGCAGTATTTT. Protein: CASSEAGTTRSDTQYF.

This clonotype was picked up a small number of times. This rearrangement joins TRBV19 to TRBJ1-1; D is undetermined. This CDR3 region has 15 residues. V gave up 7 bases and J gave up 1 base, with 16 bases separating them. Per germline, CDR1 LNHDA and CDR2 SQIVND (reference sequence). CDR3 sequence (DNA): TGTGCCAGTACCGCGTGGCAGGAAGCGAACACTGAAGCTTTCTTT. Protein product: CASTAWQEANTEAFF. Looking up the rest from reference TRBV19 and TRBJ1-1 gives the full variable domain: DGGITQSPKYLFRKEGQNVTLSCEQNLNHDAMYWYRQDPGQGLRLIYYSQIVNDFQKGDIAEGYSVSREKKESFPLTVTSAQKNPTAFYLCASTAWQEANTEAFFGQGTRLTVV.

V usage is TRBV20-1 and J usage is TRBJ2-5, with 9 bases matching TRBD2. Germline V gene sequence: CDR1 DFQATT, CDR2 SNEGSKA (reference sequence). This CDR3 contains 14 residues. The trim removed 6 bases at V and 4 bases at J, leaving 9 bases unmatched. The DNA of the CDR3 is TGCAGTGCGCGAGCGGGGGGCCAGGGAGAGACCCAGTACTTC. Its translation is CSARAGGQGETQYF.

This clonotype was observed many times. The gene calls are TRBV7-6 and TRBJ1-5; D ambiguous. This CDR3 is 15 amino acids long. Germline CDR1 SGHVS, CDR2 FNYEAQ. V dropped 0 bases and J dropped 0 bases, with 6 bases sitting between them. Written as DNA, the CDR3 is TGTGCCAGCAGCTTAGCGCCGGTTAGCAATCAGCCCCAGCATTTT. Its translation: CASSLAPVSNQPQHF.

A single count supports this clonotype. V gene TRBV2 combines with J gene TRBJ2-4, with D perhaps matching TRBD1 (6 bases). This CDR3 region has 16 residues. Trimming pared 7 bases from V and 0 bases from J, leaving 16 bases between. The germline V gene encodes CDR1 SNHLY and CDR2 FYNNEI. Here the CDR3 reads CASIRTAYIAKNIQYF. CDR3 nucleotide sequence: TGTGCCAGCATCCGGACAGCCTACATAGCCAAAAACATTCAGTACTTC.

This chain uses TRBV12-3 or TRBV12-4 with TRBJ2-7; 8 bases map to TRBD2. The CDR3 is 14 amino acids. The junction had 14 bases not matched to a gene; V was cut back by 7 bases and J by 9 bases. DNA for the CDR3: TGTGCCAGCAACCTCCCGGGACTAGGAAGCCCGCAGTACTTC. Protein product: CASNLPGLGSPQYF.

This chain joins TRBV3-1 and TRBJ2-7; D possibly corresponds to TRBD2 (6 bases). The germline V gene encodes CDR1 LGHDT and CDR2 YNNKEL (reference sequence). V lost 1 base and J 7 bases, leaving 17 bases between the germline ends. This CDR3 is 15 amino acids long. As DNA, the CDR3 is TGTGCCAGCAGCCAAGGAGGCGGGACCATCGGGGAGCAGTACTTC. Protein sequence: CASSQGGGTIGEQYF.

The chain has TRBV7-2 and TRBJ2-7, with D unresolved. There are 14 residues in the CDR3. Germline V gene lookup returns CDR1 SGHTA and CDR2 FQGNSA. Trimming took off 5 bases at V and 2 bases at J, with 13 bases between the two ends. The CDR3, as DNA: TGTGCCAGCAGCGAGGTGGGGTGGGCCTACGAGCAGTACTTC. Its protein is CASSEVGWAYEQYF. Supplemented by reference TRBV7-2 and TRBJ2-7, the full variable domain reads GAGVSQSPSNKVTEKGKDVELRCDPISGHTALYWYRQSLGQGLEFLIYFQGNSAPDKSGLPSDRFSAERTGGSVSTLTIQRTQQEDSAVYLCASSEVGWAYEQYFGPGTRLTVT.

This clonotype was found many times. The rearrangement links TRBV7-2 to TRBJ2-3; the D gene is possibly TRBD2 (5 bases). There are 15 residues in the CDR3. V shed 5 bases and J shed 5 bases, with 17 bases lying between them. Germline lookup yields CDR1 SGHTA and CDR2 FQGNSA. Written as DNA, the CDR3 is TGTGCCAGCAGCCGGACGGGGTCGGCGGTAGATACGCAGTATTTT. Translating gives CASSRTGSAVDTQYF.

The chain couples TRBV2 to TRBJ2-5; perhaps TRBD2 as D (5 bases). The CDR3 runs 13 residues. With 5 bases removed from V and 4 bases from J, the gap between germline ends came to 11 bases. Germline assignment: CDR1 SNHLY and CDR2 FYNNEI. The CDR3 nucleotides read TGTGCCAGCAGTATCGGCAGCGGAGAGACCCAGTACTTC. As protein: CASSIGSGETQYF.